This T cell receptor beta chain was observed in a study of cytomegalovirus exposure and HLA in healthy donors. Healthy bone marrow donors made up the donor group. The V end was cut by 2 bases, the J end by 5 bases, with 18 bases between. The CDR3 consists of 16 residues. Germline V lookup: CDR1 MNHEY, CDR2 SVGAGI. Study-level results: Later analysis associated a missense DCLRE1C variant with TCR beta V- and J-gene trimming.

A note on this clone: Its specificity is not known.

Both 60 Vbeta primers and 13 Jbeta primers went into the PCR. In the study's own analysis: Unique TCR beta chains numbered about 80 million in a later analysis, with roughly 11 million shared. Sequencing used immunoSEQ multiplex PCR; TCRdb keeps in-frame clones, though not all of them. For V, J and clone size, that table is used; D and trimming come from the DNA. The table lists tens of thousands of clones, approximately 71% of them singletons, with 18% in the top ten. What was sequenced was PBMCs. The chain couples TRBV6-5 to TRBJ1-1, with D possibly TRBD1 on 5 matching bases. This clonotype was sampled from a man aged 50-60 years in good health and CMV-seropositive. The DNA of the CDR3 is TGTGCCAGCAGTTACCTCGGCGGGGGACCGCAGACTGAAGCTTTCTTT. Amino acids: CASSYLGGGPQTEAFF.